The rows below give T cell receptor beta chains drawn from one sample of a study of control samples from healthy donors and cancer patients. Sequencing was performed with immunoSEQ multiplex PCR; in TCRdb, only in-frame clones are kept and a portion is missing. Of tens of thousands of clones detected, roughly 91% appear once; the ten largest clones hold less than 9%. The specimen sequenced was blood. The receptors were gathered from a woman aged 55 to 70 in good health. CDR3s include the opening cysteine and the closing phenylalanine or tryptophan. D genes are given only for firm matches. Clone size, where shown, is once, few, many, or a class for clones that have expanded.

size: NA
J: TRBJ2-1
D: TRBD2
V: TRBV9
DNA: TGTGCCAGCAGCCCGCGGACTAGCGGGGGCCAGCAGTTCTTC
CDR3: CASSPRTSGGQQFF

size: NA
J: TRBJ1-5
D: NA
V: TRBV5-1
DNA: TGCGCCAGCAGCTTGGACAGCCAAGCAGGGCAGCCCCAGCATTTT
CDR3: CASSLDSQAGQPQHF

size: NA
J: TRBJ2-5
D: NA
V: TRBV6-5
DNA: TGTGCCAGCAGTCTTCAAACTAGCTCGGAGACCCAGTACTTC
CDR3: CASSLQTSSETQYF

size: NA
J: TRBJ2-2
D: NA
V: TRBV7-2
DNA: TGTGCCAGCAGCTTCCCGAGGGGAGCGAACACCGGGGAGCTGTTTTTT
CDR3: CASSFPRGANTGELFF

size: NA
J: TRBJ1-1
D: NA
V: TRBV10-2
DNA: TGCGCCAGCAGTGACTCTTGGCACGGGAGCACTGAAGCTTTCTTT
CDR3: CASSDSWHGSTEAFF

size: NA
J: TRBJ1-1
D: NA
V: TRBV5-6
DNA: TGTGCCAGCAGCTTGGTGCGGGGGGGCACTGAAGCTTTCTTT
CDR3: CASSLVRGGTEAFF

size: few
J: TRBJ1-1
D: NA
V: TRBV7-9
DNA: TGTGCCAGCAGCTTAGTTATACGGTCGCAGGGCGCTTTCTTT
CDR3: CASSLVIRSQGAFF

size: NA
J: TRBJ1-4
D: NA
V: TRBV6-5
DNA: TGTGCCAGCAGATTAGAAGGGGCTAATGAAAAACTGTTTTTT
CDR3: CASRLEGANEKLFF

size: NA
J: TRBJ2-3
D: NA
V: TRBV2
DNA: TGTGCCAGCACCGCCCCGGAAGGAGCGTATACGCAGTATTTT
CDR3: CASTAPEGAYTQYF

size: NA
J: TRBJ2-1
D: TRBD2
V: TRBV30
DNA: TGTGCCTGGAGCCGTCCGGGACTAGCGGGAGGGCCCTACAATGAGCAGTTCTTC
CDR3: CAWSRPGLAGGPYNEQFF

size: few
J: TRBJ2-1
D: TRBD1
V: TRBV7-8
DNA: TGTGCCAGCAGCTCCTCGACAGGGGGCGCGATCGGGAGTTACAATGAGCAGTTCTTC
CDR3: CASSSSTGGAIGSYNEQFF

size: NA
J: TRBJ1-2
D: NA
V: TRBV3-1/TRBV3-2
DNA: TGTGCCAGCAGCCAGGGAGGGATCTCCTGCACCTTC
CDR3: CASSQGGISCTF

size: NA
J: TRBJ1-1
D: NA
V: TRBV11-3
DNA: TGTGCCAGCATCCACGACAGTTCGAACACTGAAGCTTTCTTT
CDR3: CASIHDSSNTEAFF

size: few
J: TRBJ2-1
D: TRBD2
V: TRBV9
DNA: TGTGCCAGCAGCTCCGGGACTAGCGGGAGTGGTGCGCACAATGAGCAGTTCTTC
CDR3: CASSSGTSGSGAHNEQFF

size: NA
J: TRBJ2-5
D: TRBD2
V: TRBV15
DNA: TGTGCCACCAGCAGGACTAGCGGCACCCACGTGCCCCAGTACTTC
CDR3: CATSRTSGTHVPQYF

size: NA
J: TRBJ2-7
D: NA
V: TRBV4-1
DNA: TGCGCCAGCAGCCAAAGGCAAGCCCTGGGCTACGAGCAGTACTTC
CDR3: CASSQRQALGYEQYF

size: NA
J: TRBJ1-1
D: NA
V: TRBV5-4
DNA: TGTGCCAGCAGCCCCATCTCAGGACAGAGGAACACTGAAGCTTTCTTT
CDR3: CASSPISGQRNTEAFF

size: NA
J: TRBJ1-1
D: NA
V: TRBV7-3
DNA: TGTGCCAGCAGTTTGACCCCGACGACTGAAGCCTTCTTT
CDR3: CASSLTPTTEAFF

size: NA
J: TRBJ2-7
D: NA
V: TRBV5-6
DNA: TGTGCCAGCAGCTTGGGCGCCCGGGCTCAGGGGTACGAGCAGTACTTC
CDR3: CASSLGARAQGYEQYF

size: once
J: TRBJ2-3
D: TRBD2
V: TRBV5-1
DNA: TGCGCCAGCAGTCCGGGACTAGCGGGAGAAGGAGATACGCAGTATTTT
CDR3: CASSPGLAGEGDTQYF

size: NA
J: TRBJ1-1
D: NA
V: TRBV28
DNA: TGTGCCAGCAGGAAGGGAGGAAGGACTGAAGCTTTCTTT
CDR3: CASRKGGRTEAFF

size: NA
J: TRBJ2-2
D: TRBD2
V: TRBV7-7
DNA: TGTGCTAGCAGCTTAGTCGGCGGGGGGGCCACCGGGGAGCTGTTTTTT
CDR3: CASSLVGGGATGELFF